This TCR beta chain was recorded in a study of OX40 agonist ivuxolimab in advanced cancers. Study overall: Dose-escalation subjects each had hepatocellular carcinoma, melanoma, renal cell or head and neck cancer.

A word on this clone: Its antigen remains unknown.

At cycle 4 day 1, cycle 7 day 1, and baseline, blood was sampled. Germline CDR1 and CDR2: WNHNN and SYGVQD (reference sequence). The CDR3 is 13 amino acids. General observations from the study: The average count of expanded clones was higher among CD8+ T cells than among CD4+. Relatively little clonal expansion, among the lowest observed, appeared in partial responders at 0.1-3.0 mg/kg.

Generated by immunoSEQ multiplex PCR, the TCRdb table keeps only in-frame clones and is missing some. Of around 80,000 clones in the sample, just under 95% were seen once. Specimen: CD4+ or CD8+ T cells sorted from blood, collected in a trial of the OX40 agonist ivuxolimab. The clonotype originates from an adult with an advanced solid tumor such as melanoma, head and neck, liver or kidney cancer. The rearrangement uses TRBV10-1 and TRBJ2-1; 9 nucleotides match TRBD2. CDR3 coding DNA: TGCGCAGCGGGAGGCCAGATTCGTAGTGAGCAGTTCTTC. Protein sequence: CAAGGQIRSEQFF.